The rows below give T cell receptor beta chains drawn from one sample of a study of spatial heterogeneity in lung cancer. Each CDR3 protein gets one entry after TCRdb re-called the 5' RACE reads with MiXCR. Of around 2,800 distinct CDR3 sequences listed, about 6% are singletons. The material was lung tumor tissue, obtained at surgery. The source of these receptors is a male donor with early-stage non-small cell lung cancer. Both conserved end residues are part of each CDR3. D genes are given only for firm matches. Not all rows give a size; the values are once, few, many and, for expanded clones, a class.

v_gene	len	d_gene	j_gene	abundance	CDR3aa	CDR3nt
TRBV24-1	17	TRBD1	TRBJ2-1	many	CATSDATGTVIYNEQFF	TGTGCCACCAGTGATGCAACCGGGACAGTGATCTACAATGAGCAGTTCTTC
TRBV20-1	14	-	TRBJ2-2	medium-sized	CSARDIGLTGELFF	TGCAGTGCTAGAGATATAGGGCTAACCGGGGAGCTGTTTTTT
TRBV9	14	-	TRBJ1-2	medium-sized	CASSSQTGNYGYTF	TGTGCCAGCAGCTCCCAGACAGGAAACTATGGCTACACCTTC
TRBV6-1	15	-	TRBJ1-1	-	CASSEHPLRGTEAFF	TGTGCCAGCAGTGAACACCCCCTAAGGGGCACTGAAGCTTTCTTT
TRBV7-9	14	-	TRBJ2-3	medium-sized	CASSPRGGTDTQYF	TGTGCCAGCAGCCCCCGTGGAGGCACAGATACGCAGTATTTT
TRBV7-2	16	TRBD2	TRBJ2-3	medium-sized	CASSPGRRGGMDTQYF	TGTGCCAGCAGCCCTGGTCGGCGGGGGGGCATGGATACGCAGTATTTT
TRBV29-1	12	TRBD1	TRBJ2-3	medium-sized	CSGGQVSGTQYF	TGCAGCGGTGGACAGGTATCGGGTACGCAGTATTTT
TRBV29-1	13	-	TRBJ2-5	medium-sized	CSVEVNPGETQYF	TGCAGCGTTGAGGTTAACCCGGGGGAGACCCAGTACTTC
TRBV5-6	14	-	TRBJ2-3	medium-sized	CASSLVGYTDTQYF	TGTGCCAGCAGCTTGGTAGGCTACACAGATACGCAGTATTTT
TRBV7-9	15	-	TRBJ2-7	medium-sized	CASSSGPIDFYEQYF	TGTGCCAGCAGCTCCGGACCGATCGACTTCTACGAGCAGTACTTC
TRBV30	12	-	TRBJ1-2	medium-sized	CAWSVYNYGYTF	TGTGCCTGGAGTGTATATAACTATGGCTACACCTTC
TRBV3-1	14	-	TRBJ2-5	-	CASSSGTNQETQYF	TGTGCCAGCAGCTCCGGGACCAACCAAGAGACCCAGTACTTC
TRBV7-3	13	-	TRBJ1-5	medium-sized	CASSFDANQPQHF	TGTGCCAGCAGCTTCGACGCAAATCAGCCCCAGCATTTT
TRBV6-5	15	TRBD1	TRBJ2-7	medium-sized	CASSYSGTGSYEQYF	TGTGCCAGCAGTTATTCCGGGACAGGGTCCTACGAGCAGTACTTC
TRBV7-2	16	TRBD2	TRBJ2-3	medium-sized	CASSLLGSVAGDTQYF	TGTGCCAGCAGCTTACTCGGGTCGGTAGCGGGGGATACGCAGTATTTT
TRBV28	14	TRBD2	TRBJ2-1	medium-sized	CASSLLAGVNEQFF	TGTGCCAGCAGTTTACTAGCGGGAGTCAATGAGCAGTTCTTC
TRBV6-5	13	TRBD1	TRBJ1-4	-	CASGTELDEKLFF	TGTGCCAGTGGGACAGAACTGGATGAAAAACTGTTTTTT
TRBV28	13	-	TRBJ2-5	-	CASDDRPQETQYF	TGTGCCAGCGACGACAGGCCACAAGAGACCCAGTACTTC
TRBV5-1	19	TRBD2	TRBJ2-3	medium-sized	CASMQGLAGGHTSGDTQYF	TGCGCCAGCATGCAGGGACTAGCGGGAGGTCATACAAGCGGAGATACGCAGTATTTT
TRBV12-3/TRBV12-4	14	TRBD1	TRBJ1-2	medium-sized	CATQGATSNYGYTF	TGTGCCACCCAGGGGGCGACTTCTAACTATGGCTACACCTTC
TRBV5-6	15	TRBD2	TRBJ2-5	-	CASSSGLAGVETQYF	TGTGCCAGCAGCTCGGGGCTAGCGGGAGTGGAGACCCAGTACTTC
TRBV20-1	13	-	TRBJ1-4	medium-sized	CSAEGGGGEKLFF	TGCAGTGCAGAGGGGGGCGGGGGTGAAAAACTGTTTTTT
TRBV10-3	16	-	TRBJ2-7	medium-sized	CAISESIGTKDYEQYF	TGTGCCATCAGTGAATCGATTGGGACGAAAGACTACGAGCAGTACTTC
TRBV5-6	13	-	TRBJ1-5	medium-sized	CASSNGLNQPQHF	TGTGCCAGCAGCAACGGACTCAATCAGCCCCAGCATTTT
TRBV5-6	15	-	TRBJ2-6	-	CASSLAGPGANVLTF	TGTGCCAGCAGCTTGGCGGGGCCTGGGGCCAACGTCCTGACTTTC
TRBV6-5	16	-	TRBJ2-6	medium-sized	CASSSLQGSGANVLTF	TGTGCCAGCAGTTCCTTGCAGGGCTCTGGGGCCAACGTCCTGACTTTC
TRBV6-1	17	TRBD1	TRBJ1-5	medium-sized	CAISKQFRGQGYQPQHF	TGTGCCATCTCGAAACAATTTCGGGGACAGGGGTACCAGCCCCAGCATTTT
TRBV7-3	15	-	TRBJ2-2	medium-sized	CASSSTGPLDGELFF	TGTGCCAGCAGCTCCACAGGGCCCCTCGACGGGGAGCTGTTTTTT
TRBV7-2	15	TRBD2	TRBJ2-3	-	CASSSLAGSTDTQYF	TGTGCCAGCAGCTCGCTAGCGGGGAGCACAGATACGCAGTATTTT
TRBV7-2	16	TRBD2	TRBJ2-1	medium-sized	CASSPLLGGGYNEQFF	TGTGCCAGCAGCCCCCTTCTCGGGGGGGGGTACAATGAGCAGTTCTTC
TRBV7-2	14	-	TRBJ2-1	medium-sized	CASSSDESGNEQFF	TGTGCCAGCAGCTCTGATGAGTCTGGGAATGAGCAGTTCTTC
TRBV6-5	15	TRBD2	TRBJ2-1	few	CASSSIAGVKNEQFF	TGTGCCAGCAGTTCTATAGCGGGAGTAAAAAATGAGCAGTTCTTC
TRBV7-9	13	-	TRBJ1-2	medium-sized	CASSFEGLRGYTF	TGTGCCAGCAGCTTCGAGGGGTTGCGTGGCTACACCTTC
TRBV11-2	16	TRBD2	TRBJ2-3	medium-sized	CASSLLASGSTDTQYF	TGTGCCAGCAGCTTATTAGCTAGCGGAAGCACAGATACGCAGTATTTT
TRBV18	14	-	TRBJ1-1	many	CASSTTAGEGEAFF	TGTGCCAGCTCCACCACGGCAGGGGAAGGTGAAGCTTTCTTT
TRBV28	15	-	TRBJ2-7	large	CASSLASSGTYEQYF	TGTGCCAGCAGTTTGGCGTCTTCCGGGACCTACGAGCAGTACTTC